A selection of T cell receptor beta chains follows, all from one sample in a study of technical replicates of blood from a handful of donors. Sequencing was performed with immunoSEQ multiplex PCR; in TCRdb, only in-frame clones are kept and a portion is missing. Of about 100,000 clones listed, roughly 95% are singletons. The sequenced sample consisted of T cells isolated from PBMCs. Receptors originate from a human donor in good health. The CDR3 runs from the conserved cysteine through the conserved F or W. D genes are given only for firm matches. The listing skips clone size in some rows; elsewhere it reads once, few, many or a size class.

>TRBD2|TRBV7-9|.|TRBJ2-1
TGTGCCAGCAGCCCCAGTGGACTAGTAAAGTTCTTC
CASSPSGLVKFF
>.|TRBV7-9|.|TRBJ1-1
TGTGCCAGCAGATCCTTACAGGCCATGAACACTGAAGCTTTCTTT
CASRSLQAMNTEAFF
>.|TRBV19|.|TRBJ1-1
TGTGCCAGTAGTATCGCAGGATGGGACACTGAAGCTTTCTTT
CASSIAGWDTEAFF
>TRBD1|TRBV5-4|.|TRBJ1-4
TGTGCCAGCAGCCCCGACAGGGCCTCAACTAATGAAAAACTGTTTTTT
CASSPDRASTNEKLFF
>.|TRBV5-1|few|TRBJ2-7
TGCGCCAGCATGTCCGTACTGAACGACGAGCAGTACTTC
CASMSVLNDEQYF
>TRBD1|TRBV10-3|once|TRBJ2-5
TGTGCCATCAGTGAGACCGGGACAGGGAGTGGGGAGACCCAGTACTTC
CAISETGTGSGETQYF
>.|TRBV27|.|TRBJ2-1
TGTGCCAGCAGTTTAGACAGAGCCTACAATGAGCAGTTCTTC
CASSLDRAYNEQFF
>TRBD1|TRBV5-6|.|TRBJ2-3
TGTGCCAGCAGCCTGCTCAGGGGGCCCAGCACAGATACGCAGTATTTT
CASSLLRGPSTDTQYF
>TRBD1|TRBV6-5|.|TRBJ1-1
TGTGCCAGCAGAACTACAGGGGGCCACACTGAAGCTTTCTTT
CASRTTGGHTEAFF
>TRBD1|TRBV27|.|TRBJ2-7
TGTGCCAGCAGTTTCCGGGACAGGGGACTCTACGAGCAGTACTTC
CASSFRDRGLYEQYF
>TRBD2|TRBV4-2|.|TRBJ2-1
TGTGCCAGCAGCCAAGAAGGGCTAGCGGGAACTACCTACAATGAGCAGTTCTTC
CASSQEGLAGTTYNEQFF
>.|TRBV19|.|TRBJ2-3
TGTGCCAGTAGATGGGCAGGCCACACAGATACGCAGTATTTT
CASRWAGHTDTQYF
>.|TRBV5-4|.|TRBJ2-1
TGTGCCAGCAGCACTGGGGGCTGGCAAGTGAGCTCCTACAATGAGCAGTTCTTC
CASSTGGWQVSSYNEQFF
>.|TRBV28|.|TRBJ1-4
TGTGCCAGCAGTTTCGACAGCTCGAATGAAAAACTGTTTTTT
CASSFDSSNEKLFF
>.|TRBV19|.|TRBJ2-5
TGTGCCAGTAGTATTCGGGACAACCAAGAGACCCAGTACTTC
CASSIRDNQETQYF
>TRBD2|TRBV27|.|TRBJ2-1
TGTGCCAGCAGTTCAGGACTAGCGGGAGAAATTACTGAGCAGTTCTTC
CASSSGLAGEITEQFF
>.|TRBV6-4|.|TRBJ2-2
TGTGCCAGCAGTGCCGACTACACCGGGGAGCTGTTTTTT
CASSADYTGELFF
>.|TRBV27|.|TRBJ2-1
TGTGCCAGCAGTTTACAGGGGCTGGCAATTAATGAGCAGTTCTTC
CASSLQGLAINEQFF
>TRBD2|TRBV15|.|TRBJ2-1
TGTGCCACCAGCCGAATGACCCCGGGACTAGCTTACAATGAGCAGTTCTTC
CATSRMTPGLAYNEQFF
>.|TRBV6-1|.|TRBJ2-5
TGTGCCAGCAGCCGGGGTGCTCAAGAGACCCAGTACTTC
CASSRGAQETQYF